Sequencing of this TCR beta chain was carried out in a study of blood T cells in healthy people across ages (dated by TCRdb to between 2015 and 2016). With regard to the full study: In model experiments, roughly one uniquely barcoded TCR beta cDNA molecule per two T cells was captured by template switching. The study measured age-related changes in TCR beta repertoire diversity using deep sequencing normalized with unique cDNA molecular identifiers. Donors were grouped into four age groups: young (average roughly 15 years), middle-aged (roughly 38), aged (about 60) and long-lived (about 82). To avoid experimental bias, donors of different ages were spread randomly across the sequencing lanes. For two donors (one aged 18 to 30 and one aged 80 or older), the study analyzed two additional independent replicas of 1 million unique cDNA reads from the same blood draw. The paper as a whole reports these results and caveats: Because profiling used bulk unsorted PBMCs, naive and antigen-experienced compartments could not be compared conclusively. Donor CMV infection status was unknown, potentially confounding age-related changes in expanded clonotypes. Compared with the aged group, more naive CD4+ T cells, fewer expanded clones and increased TCR diversity were shown by the long-lived group, suggesting age selection. The percentage of naive T cells measured by flow cytometry correlated strongly with observed TCR beta diversity. Total diversity estimates from one million sequenced T cells were considered lower bounds and underestimates. Observed TCR beta diversity per million T cells fell roughly linearly with age, and a significant reduction was already apparent by age around 44.

The library was made by 5' RACE. The sequencing machine was an Illumina HiSeq 2500. The second PCR ran for roughly 6 to 11 cycles and used a J-beta primer mix along with a sample-barcoded 5' primer. A unique molecular identifier was introduced onto each TCR beta cDNA molecule by a template-switch 5' adaptor carrying 12 random nucleotides. Each sample yielded at least 3 million CDR3-containing paired-end reads. First-strand cDNA synthesis was performed from all RNA using the Mint cDNA synthesis kit, with priming by a TRBC-specific oligonucleotide. Following uracil-DNA glycosylase treatment, all cDNA underwent a first 18-cycle PCR with the universal primers M1SS and BC2_uni_R. Per the source publication's procedure: For normalization, 1 million high-quality reads were randomly selected from each sample, with every read carrying a distinct molecular identifier. Reads sharing molecular identifiers were discarded rather than binned into consensus sequences. CDR3 identification, clonotype clustering and error correction used MiTCR with a Q25 quality threshold and the strictest error-elimination algorithm. A nonparametric unseen species model using Euler transformation provided a lower-bound estimate of total TCR beta diversity. TCRdb ran its own pipeline on the public reads, namely fastp trimming at Q25 and MiXCR clone calling, and kept in-frame beta chains. Identical CDR3 proteins give one entry, which carries the most common genes and DNA. These V and J calls originate from TCRdb's pipeline instead of the authors' own analysis. This sample comprises 850,000 to 1,000,000 distinct CDR3 sequences, around 48% of them detected only once. The ten largest clonotypes hold roughly 13% of the sample.

There are a few counts of this clonotype. Its recognized antigen is unknown. No base qualities exist here, and no much larger clone lies one base off it. The CDR3, cysteine through phenylalanine, is 13 amino acids long. CDR3 DNA is the only sequence kept; it has 39 bases, read in frame from the first base. The germline V gene encodes CDR1 MNHEY and CDR2 SVGAGI. V lost 4 bases and J lost 4 bases; the stretch between them is 10 bases long. Systemically healthy Caucasian individuals from Russia, 35 to 50 in total and aged roughly 6 to 95 years, were included as donors. Each donor gave approximately 9.3 milliliters of peripheral blood, collected into EDTA-treated Vacutainer tubes. PBMCs were isolated by Ficoll-Paque density-gradient centrifugation, with at least 7 million obtained per sample. Total RNA, at least 6 micrograms per sample, was extracted from PBMCs with Trizol reagent. Naive CD45RAhigh/CD27high T cell percentages were measured by flow cytometry on a PBMC aliquot from every donor.

Sequences were obtained from blood. This TCR came from a young man in good health. The V and J genes are TRBV6-5 and TRBJ1-2, with an unclear D gene assignment. The CDR3 protein is CASSWGRGYGYTF. The nucleotide sequence is given as TGTGCCAGCAGTTGGGGTAGAGGCTATGGCTACACCTTC.